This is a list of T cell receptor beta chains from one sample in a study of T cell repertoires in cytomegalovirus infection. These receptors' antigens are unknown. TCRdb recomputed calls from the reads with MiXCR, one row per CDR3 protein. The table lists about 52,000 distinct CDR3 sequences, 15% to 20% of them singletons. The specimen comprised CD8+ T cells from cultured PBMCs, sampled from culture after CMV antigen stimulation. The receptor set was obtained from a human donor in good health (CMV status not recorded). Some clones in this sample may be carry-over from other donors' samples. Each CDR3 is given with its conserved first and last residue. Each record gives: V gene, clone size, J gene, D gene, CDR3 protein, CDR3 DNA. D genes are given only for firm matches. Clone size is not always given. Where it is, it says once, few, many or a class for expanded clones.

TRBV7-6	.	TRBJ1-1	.	CASSLERVLSTEAFF	TGTGCCAGCAGCTTAGAGAGGGTATTGTCGACTGAAGCTTTCTTT
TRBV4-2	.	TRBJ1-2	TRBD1	CASSQLPGTGGENGYTF	TGTGCCAGCAGCCAATTACCCGGGACAGGGGGCGAAAATGGCTACACCTTC
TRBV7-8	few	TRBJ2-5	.	CASSLYDRREETQYF	TGTGCCAGCAGCTTATACGATCGGCGGGAAGAGACCCAGTACTTC
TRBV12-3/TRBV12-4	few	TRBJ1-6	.	CASSFWTSSYNSPLHF	TGTGCCAGCAGTTTTTGGACTAGCTCCTATAATTCACCCCTCCACTTT
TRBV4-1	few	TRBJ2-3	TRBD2	CASSQGTSGSTDTQYF	TGCGCCAGCAGCCAAGGGACTAGCGGTAGCACAGATACGCAGTATTTT
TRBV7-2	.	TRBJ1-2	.	CASINPTSRILSGYTF	TGTGCCAGCATCAATCCTACCTCCCGGATCCTCTCGGGCTACACCTTC
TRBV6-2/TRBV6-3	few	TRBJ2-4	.	CASSSGLGKNIQYF	TGTGCCAGCAGTTCGGGACTTGGCAAAAACATTCAGTACTTC
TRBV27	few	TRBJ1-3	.	CASRLTLRNVSGNTIYF	TGTGCCAGCAGACTGACACTCAGGAACGTCTCTGGAAACACCATATATTTT
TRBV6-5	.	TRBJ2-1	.	CASSSGPLIPEQFF	TGTGCCAGCAGTTCGGGACCCCTTATCCCTGAGCAGTTCTTC
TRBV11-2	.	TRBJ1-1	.	CASSRLIVSENTEAFF	TGTGCCAGCAGCCGTTTGATTGTCAGCGAGAACACTGAAGCTTTCTTT
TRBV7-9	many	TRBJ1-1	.	CASSARKEDTEAFF	TGTGCCAGCAGCGCAAGAAAGGAGGACACTGAAGCTTTCTTT
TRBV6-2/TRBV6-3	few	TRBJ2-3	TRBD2	CASTFSGGAADTQYF	TGTGCCAGCACCTTTAGCGGGGGGGCGGCAGATACGCAGTATTTT
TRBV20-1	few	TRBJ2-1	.	CSARDDVNSYNEQFF	TGCAGTGCTAGAGATGATGTCAACAGCTACAATGAGCAGTTCTTC
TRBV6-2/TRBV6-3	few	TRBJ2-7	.	CASRSVEGRDEQYF	TGTGCCAGCAGGTCCGTCGAAGGTAGGGACGAGCAGTACTTC
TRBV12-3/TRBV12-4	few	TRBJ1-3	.	CASSPTSGGGTIYF	TGTGCCAGCAGTCCCACTAGTGGAGGGGGCACCATATATTTT
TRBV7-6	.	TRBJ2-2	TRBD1	CASSFPAGTGGPNTGELFF	TGTGCCAGCAGCTTCCCCGCCGGGACAGGGGGCCCGAACACCGGGGAGCTGTTTTTT
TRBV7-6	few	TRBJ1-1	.	CASGVGWNTEAFF	TGTGCCAGCGGAGTCGGGTGGAACACTGAAGCTTTCTTT
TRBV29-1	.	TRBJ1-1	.	CSVEGDRAEAFF	TGCAGCGTTGAAGGGGATCGGGCTGAAGCTTTCTTT
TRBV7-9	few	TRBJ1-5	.	CASSSRDTNQPQHF	TGTGCCAGCAGCTCTAGGGACACCAATCAGCCCCAGCATTTT
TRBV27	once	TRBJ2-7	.	CASSLLSQSDYEQYF	TGTGCCAGCAGTTTATTGTCCCAATCAGACTACGAGCAGTACTTC
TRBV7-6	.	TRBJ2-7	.	CASSLKRQGPYEQYF	TGTGCCAGCAGCTTAAAGCGGCAGGGCCCCTACGAGCAGTACTTC
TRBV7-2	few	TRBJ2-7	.	CASSLARAVNYEQYF	TGTGCCAGCAGCTTAGCGAGAGCGGTGAACTACGAGCAGTACTTC
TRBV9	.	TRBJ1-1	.	CASSVGGMNTEAFF	TGTGCCAGCAGCGTAGGGGGAATGAACACTGAAGCTTTCTTT
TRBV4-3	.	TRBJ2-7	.	CASSQGIHSYEQYF	TGCGCCAGCAGCCAAGGGATTCACAGTTACGAGCAGTACTTC
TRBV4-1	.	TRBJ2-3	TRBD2	CASSASSGGVPTDTQYF	TGCGCCAGCAGCGCTTCTAGCGGGGGGGTTCCCACAGATACGCAGTATTTT
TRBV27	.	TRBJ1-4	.	CASSLYPGQKLFF	TGTGCCAGCAGTTTATACCCGGGTCAAAAACTGTTTTTT
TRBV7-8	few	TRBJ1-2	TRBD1	CASSLYQGATYGYTF	TGTGCCAGCAGCTTATATCAGGGGGCTACCTATGGCTACACCTTC
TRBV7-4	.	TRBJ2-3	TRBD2	CASSAPGTSGEQVSTDTQYF	TGTGCCAGCAGCGCCCCCGGGACTAGCGGGGAACAGGTTTCCACAGATACGCAGTATTTT
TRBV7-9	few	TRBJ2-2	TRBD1	CASSSPFTGTGGGTGELFF	TGTGCCAGCAGCTCCCCGTTTACCGGGACAGGGGGCGGAACCGGGGAGCTGTTTTTT
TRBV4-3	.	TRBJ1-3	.	CASSQVSRVDTIYF	TGCGCCAGCAGCCAAGTGTCCCGCGTGGACACCATATATTTT
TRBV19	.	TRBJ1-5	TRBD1	CASSPGQGRTLISNQPQHF	TGTGCCAGTAGTCCGGGACAGGGACGAACTTTGATTAGCAATCAGCCCCAGCATTTT
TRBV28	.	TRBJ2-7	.	CASSLPSNFYEQYF	TGTGCCAGCAGTTTACCCTCGAACTTCTACGAGCAGTACTTC
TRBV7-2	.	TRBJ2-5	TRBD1	CASSSGQGVAETQYF	TGTGCCAGCAGCTCCGGACAGGGGGTGGCAGAGACCCAGTACTTC
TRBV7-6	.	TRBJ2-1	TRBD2	CASSYGRTSGGNNEQFF	TGTGCCAGCAGCTATGGCCGGACTAGCGGGGGGAACAATGAGCAGTTCTTC
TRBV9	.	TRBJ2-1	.	CASSARLVGYNEQFF	TGTGCCAGCAGCGCACGACTAGTAGGTTACAATGAGCAGTTCTTC
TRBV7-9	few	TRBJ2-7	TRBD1	CASSFPTGTGNYEQYF	TGTGCCAGCAGCTTTCCCACCGGGACAGGGAACTACGAGCAGTACTTC
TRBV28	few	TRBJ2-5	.	CASSLLADVQETQYF	TGTGCCAGCAGTTTACTAGCAGACGTCCAAGAGACCCAGTACTTC
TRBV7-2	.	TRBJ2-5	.	CASSLGGTQAYF	TGTGCCAGCAGCTTAGGGGGCACCCAGGCGTACTTC
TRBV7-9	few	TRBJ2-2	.	CASSRATGELFF	TGTGCCAGCAGCCGGGCGACCGGGGAGCTGTTTTTT
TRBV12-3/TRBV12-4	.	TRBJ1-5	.	CASSFGYSNQPQHF	TGTGCCAGCAGTTTTGGTTATAGCAATCAGCCCCAGCATTTT
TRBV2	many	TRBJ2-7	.	CASSPTYEQYF	TGTGCCAGCAGTCCGACCTACGAGCAGTACTTC
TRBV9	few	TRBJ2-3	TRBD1	CASSGTGTGYTDTQYF	TGTGCCAGCAGCGGTACCGGGACAGGGTACACAGATACGCAGTATTTT
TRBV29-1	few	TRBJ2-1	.	CSVIGDSYNEQFF	TGCAGCGTAATCGGGGACTCCTACAATGAGCAGTTCTTC
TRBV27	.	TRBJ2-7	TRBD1	CASSLRRQGFYEQYF	TGTGCCAGCAGTTTAAGGAGACAGGGTTTCTACGAGCAGTACTTC
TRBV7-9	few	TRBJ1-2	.	CASSLGQQGLIYGYTF	TGTGCCAGCAGCTTAGGCCAACAGGGACTGATCTATGGCTACACCTTC
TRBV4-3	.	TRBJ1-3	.	CASSQEYSGNTIYF	TGCGCCAGCAGCCAAGAATACTCTGGAAACACCATATATTTT
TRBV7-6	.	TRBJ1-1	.	CASSPGVATEAFF	TGTGCCAGCAGCCCAGGGGTGGCCACTGAAGCTTTCTTT
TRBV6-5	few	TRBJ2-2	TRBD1	CASSYSGGAGGISTGELFF	TGTGCCAGCAGTTACTCGGGTGGGGCAGGGGGCATCTCGACCGGGGAGCTGTTTTTT
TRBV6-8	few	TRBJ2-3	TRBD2	CASRTSGWGGTDTQYF	TGTGCCAGCAGGACCTCCGGCTGGGGGGGAACAGATACGCAGTATTTT
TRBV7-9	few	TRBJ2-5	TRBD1	CASSSPDRGPKETQYF	TGTGCCAGCAGTTCACCAGACAGGGGGCCGAAGGAGACCCAGTACTTC
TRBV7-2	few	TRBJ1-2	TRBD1	CASSLGDSFTYGYTF	TGTGCCAGCAGCTTAGGGGACAGTTTCACTTATGGCTACACCTTC
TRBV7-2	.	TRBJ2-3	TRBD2	CASSLEASGAISTDTQYF	TGTGCCAGCAGCTTAGAGGCTAGCGGGGCGATAAGCACAGATACGCAGTATTTT
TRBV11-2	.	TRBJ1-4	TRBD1	CASSSSGTGIEKLFF	TGTGCCAGCAGTTCCAGCGGGACAGGGATCGAAAAACTGTTTTTT
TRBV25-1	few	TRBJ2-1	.	CASSEVGNEQFF	TGTGCCAGCAGTGAGGTCGGAAATGAGCAGTTCTTC
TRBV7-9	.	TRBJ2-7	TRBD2	CASSLVGGAGYEQYF	TGTGCCAGCAGCTTAGTCGGGGGGGCAGGGTACGAGCAGTACTTC
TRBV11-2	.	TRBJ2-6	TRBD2	CASSFLAWGGSTGANVLTF	TGTGCCAGCAGCTTCTTGGCCTGGGGGGGAAGCACTGGGGCCAACGTCCTGACTTTC
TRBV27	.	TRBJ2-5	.	CASSFQGATNQETQYF	TGTGCCAGCAGTTTTCAAGGGGCGACTAACCAAGAGACCCAGTACTTC